Following are 28 T cell receptor beta chains from one sample sequenced in a study of shared clonotypes between healthy human individuals. Profiled with immunoSEQ multiplex PCR; TCRdb holds only in-frame clones, not every one. This table has about 980,000 clones, approximately 80% appearing once. The source material was memory CD4+ T cells sorted from blood. Subset described: CD45RA-negative fraction. The source is a man in his late teens or twenties in good health.

This chain joins TRBV28 and TRBJ2-5; 7 nucleotides match TRBD1. Trimming took 2 bases from V and 2 from J; bases not matched to a gene: 5. The germline V gene has CDR1 MDHEN and CDR2 SYDVKM. This CDR3 has 15 amino acids. In nucleotides, the CDR3 is TGTGCCAGCAGTTTAGGGGGACAGAGACAAGAGACCCAGTACTTC. This encodes CASSLGGQRQETQYF.

This clone was picked up one time. The genes are TRBV29-1 and TRBJ2-5; 11 bases map to TRBD2. V lost 5 bases to trimming and J lost 4 bases; unmatched junction nucleotides: 12. CDR1 and CDR2 from the germline V gene are SQVTM and ANQGSEA. CDR3 length: 16 residues. CDR3 region: CSVLRLAGTLIETQYF. The CDR3, as DNA: TGCAGCGTTCTCCGACTAGCGGGGACCCTAATAGAGACCCAGTACTTC.

The chain employs TRBV11-3 and TRBJ2-2; 7 nucleotides align to TRBD1. Germline CDR1 SGHNT, CDR2 YENEEA. V lost 5 bases to trimming and J lost 4 bases; unmatched junction nucleotides: 7. The CDR3 has 15 residues. The CDR3 DNA is TGTGCCAGCAGCACTAGGACAGGATTCACCGGGGAGCTGTTTTTT. The encoded protein is CASSTRTGFTGELFF. The variable domain in full, completed from reference TRBV11-3 and TRBJ2-2, reads EAGVVQSPRYKIIEKKQPVAFWCNPISGHNTLYWYLQNLGQGPELLIRYENEEAVDDSQLPKDRFSAERLKGVDSTLKIQPAELGDSAVYLCASSTRTGFTGELFFGEGSRLTVL.

This sequence joins TRBV2 and TRBJ1-2; D is uncertain. The CDR3 is 16 residues long. Deletions cut 6 bases from V and 2 bases from J, with 19 bases between. Germline-derived CDR1 and CDR2 are SNHLY and FYNNEI. The CDR3 DNA is TGTGCCAGCAGGGTAGGAGCAGGCTTGCTCAACTATGGCTACACCTTC. Its protein is CASRVGAGLLNYGYTF. The whole variable domain, filled in from reference TRBV2 and TRBJ1-2, reads EPEVTQTPSHQVTQMGQEVILRCVPISNHLYFYWYRQILGQKVEFLVSFYNNEISEKSEIFDDQFSVERPDGSNFTLKIRSTKLEDSAMYFCASRVGAGLLNYGYTFGSGTRLTVV.

The chain has TRBV19 and TRBJ2-4; 7 bases are a match to TRBD2. Trimming removed 3 bases from V and 13 bases from J; junction bases left unmatched: 6. Germline-derived CDR1 and CDR2 are LNHDA and SQIVND (reference sequence). This CDR3 comprises 12 residues. CDR3 DNA: TGTGCCAGTAGTATGTGGGAGGGGCCCCAGTACTTC. It encodes CASSMWEGPQYF.

This clone has just one count. The chain employs TRBV13 and TRBJ2-5; 11 bases fit TRBD2. This CDR3 comprises 14 residues. Germline V gene sequence: CDR1 PRHDT, CDR2 FYEKMQ (reference sequence). Germline trimming cut 4 bases from V and 5 bases from J; bases unmatched to any gene: 3. The CDR3 nucleotides read TGTGCCAGCAGCTATAGCGGGGGGGCCGAGACCCAGTACTTC. Translation: CASSYSGGAETQYF.

The J gene is TRBJ2-5, the V gene TRBV7-9; D remains ambiguous. V was trimmed by 1 base and J by 4 bases, leaving 13 bases between them. CDR3 length: 15 amino acids. The germline gives CDR1 SEHNR, CDR2 FQNEAQ (reference sequence). The CDR3 is CASSLGLGSGETQYF. The CDR3 DNA sequence: TGTGCCAGCAGCTTAGGGTTAGGATCGGGAGAGACCCAGTACTTC.

CDR3 residues: CASSGGLAGSYEQYF. The CDR3, as DNA: TGCGCCAGCAGTGGGGGACTAGCGGGATCCTACGAGCAGTACTTC. The chain is built from TRBV10-2 and TRBJ2-7, with 13 bases that match TRBD2. Germline V CDR1 and CDR2: WSHSY, SAAADI. This CDR3 has 15 residues. Trimming at V came to 4 bases and at J to 1 base, leaving 1 base not matched to a gene.

The rearrangement joins TRBV6-1 to TRBJ2-7, with D perhaps matching TRBD2 (6 bases). The CDR3 runs to 13 residues. Deletions cut 4 bases from V and 3 bases from J, with 10 bases between. From germline, CDR1 is MNHNS and CDR2 SASEGT. The CDR3 loop reads CASSGTSFYEQYF. The CDR3 DNA reads TGTGCCAGCAGTGGAACTAGCTTCTACGAGCAGTACTTC.

This chain joins TRBV28 and TRBJ1-2; weak D call: TRBD1 (5 bases). Trimming removed 0 bases at V and 8 bases at J, with 10 bases between. The CDR3 covers 13 residues. Germline V lookup: CDR1 MDHEN, CDR2 SYDVKM. Written as DNA, the CDR3 is TGTGCCAGCAGTTTATGGGAGGGGAGCGGCTACACCTTC. It codes for CASSLWEGSGYTF.

The V call is TRBV18, the J call TRBJ2-7; 7 bases map to TRBD2. Trimming removed 4 bases from V and 6 bases from J; junction bases left unmatched: 6. The germline CDR1 and CDR2 sequences are KGHSH and LQKENI. This CDR3 comprises 13 residues. CDR3 DNA sequence: TGTGCCAGCTCACGACTAGCTTTGGGCGAGCAGTACTTC. Translation: CASSRLALGEQYF. Drawing the rest from reference TRBV18 and TRBJ2-7, the complete variable domain is NAGVMQNPRHLVRRRGQEARLRCSPMKGHSHVYWYRQLPEEGLKFMVYLQKENIIDESGMPKERFSAEFPKEGPSILRIQQVVRGDSAAYFCASSRLALGEQYFGPGTRLTVT.

This clone was seen just once. The rearrangement joins TRBV7-9 to TRBJ1-1; weak D call: TRBD1 (5 bases). Germline lookup yields CDR1 SEHNR and CDR2 FQNEAQ (reference sequence). There are 13 residues in the CDR3. Deletions cut 8 bases from V and 1 base from J, with 11 bases between. The CDR3 nucleotides read TGTGCCAGCCGGGGGTCGTGGAACACTGAAGCTTTCTTT. Translating gives CASRGSWNTEAFF.

The chain's CDR3 is CAIRQPGSTDTQYF. CDR3 nucleotide sequence: TGTGCCATCAGACAACCGGGTTCCACAGATACGCAGTATTTT. The chain links TRBV10-3 to TRBJ2-3; no reliable D call. This CDR3 has 14 residues. Germline values: CDR1 ENHRY, CDR2 SYGVKD. V was shortened by 6 bases and J by 2 bases, with 12 bases between the two germline ends.

CDR3 in DNA: TGTGCCAGCAGCTTAGGACAGTTTTTAGAGACAGATACGCAGTATTTT. It translates to CASSLGQFLETDTQYF. The chain recombines TRBV11-3 with TRBJ2-3; TRBD1 might be the D (5 bases). The CDR3 contains 16 residues. The V gene's germline CDR1 is SGHNT and CDR2 YENEEA. V lost 1 base, J lost 3 bases, and 14 bases lay in between.

The chain is built from TRBV4-3 and TRBJ1-5, with 9 bases aligning to TRBD1. CDR3 length equals 17 residues. Germline CDR1 LGHNA, CDR2 YSLEER. V shed 0 bases, J shed 9 bases, and the junction held 12 bases outside the gene matches. CDR3 sequence (DNA): TGCGCCAGCAGCCAAGATTGGGGACAGGGAAGTACTCGGCCCCAGCATTTT. Translated, it gives CASSQDWGQGSTRPQHF.

The chain couples TRBV28 to TRBJ2-5, with 11 bases aligning to TRBD2. This CDR3 comprises 17 residues. The V segment lost 6 bases and the J segment 5 bases; nucleotides outside the gene matches: 14. From germline, CDR1 is MDHEN and CDR2 SYDVKM. The CDR3 bases are TGTGCCAGCAGCTCCGTAGCGGGGGGGCTTCTAAGGGAGACCCAGTACTTC. The encoded protein is CASSSVAGGLLRETQYF.

The count of this clone is one. This chain uses TRBV2 with TRBJ2-7; maybe TRBD2 (5 bases). Deletions cut 7 bases from V and 6 bases from J, with 16 bases between. There are 13 residues in the CDR3. The germline CDR1 and CDR2 sequences are SNHLY and FYNNEI. The CDR3 sequence: CASTGEYTSEQYF. The CDR3 region has the DNA TGTGCCAGCACCGGGGAATATACTTCCGAGCAGTACTTC. The full variable domain, its missing parts supplied by reference TRBV2 and TRBJ2-7, is EPEVTQTPSHQVTQMGQEVILRCVPISNHLYFYWYRQILGQKVEFLVSFYNNEISEKSEIFDDQFSVERPDGSNFTLKIRSTKLEDSAMYFCASTGEYTSEQYFGPGTRLTVT.

The chain is built from TRBV7-2 and TRBJ2-1, with D maybe TRBD2 (6 bases). The germline V gene encodes CDR1 SGHTA and CDR2 FQGNSA. The CDR3 runs 15 residues. Trimming took 5 bases from V and 6 from J, leaving 17 bases between them. The CDR3 is CASSPAAGMVNEQFF. As DNA, the CDR3 is TGTGCCAGCAGCCCTGCGGCGGGAATGGTCAATGAGCAGTTCTTC.

The chain carries TRBV27 and TRBJ1-2, with no clear D. This CDR3 is built from 13 residues. The germline V gene has CDR1 MNHEY and CDR2 SMNVEV (reference sequence). With 2 bases removed from V and 5 bases from J, the gap between germline ends came to 9 bases. Written as DNA, the CDR3 is TGTGCCAGCAGTTTACCTCGTAAGTATGGCTACACCTTC. This translates into CASSLPRKYGYTF.

The chain recombines TRBV6-1 with TRBJ2-1, with a tentative D call TRBD1 (6 bases). Trimming removed 5 bases at V and 0 bases at J, with 11 bases between. Germline CDR1 reads MNHNS; CDR2 reads SASEGT. The CDR3 sequence is 15 residues long. The CDR3 DNA reads as TGTGCCAGCAGTTCCCAGGGGAGCTCCTACAATGAGCAGTTCTTC. Translated: CASSSQGSSYNEQFF.

The CDR3 coding sequence is TGCGCCAGCAGCGTGGGCAACTACGAGCAGTACTTC. Protein product: CASSVGNYEQYF. This chain uses TRBV5-1 with TRBJ2-7; no clear D gene. This CDR3 is built from 12 residues. V was pared by 4 bases and J by 3 bases, with 8 bases between. CDR1 and CDR2 from the germline V gene are SGHRS and YFSETQ.

This clone was picked up one time. The chain is built from TRBV6-5 and TRBJ2-5, with D possibly being TRBD1 (6 bases). Germline assignment: CDR1 MNHEY and CDR2 SVGAGI. This CDR3 has 14 amino acids. V shed 0 bases and J shed 7 bases, with 12 bases lying between them. CDR3 sequence reads: CASSYSSAGVTQYF. In DNA form, the CDR3 reads TGTGCCAGCAGTTACTCGAGCGCAGGGGTGACCCAGTACTTC.

The chain combines TRBV12-5 with TRBJ2-1, with D unclear. Trimming cost V 0 bases and J 0 bases, with 12 bases left between them. The CDR3 runs to 17 residues. Germline CDR1 is LGHNT and CDR2 is FRNRAP. The CDR3 nucleotides read TGTGCTAGTGGTTTGGTAGTGGCCAGTAGCTCCTACAATGAGCAGTTCTTC. Amino acids: CASGLVVASSSYNEQFF. Looking up the rest from reference TRBV12-5 and TRBJ2-1 gives the full variable domain: DARVTQTPRHKVTEMGQEVTMRCQPILGHNTVFWYRQTMMQGLELLAYFRNRAPLDDSGMPKDRFSAEMPDATLATLKIQPSEPRDSAVYFCASGLVVASSSYNEQFFGPGTRLTVL.

In this sample, this clone turned up once. Within the sample, other DNA sequences also encode this same CDR3. V and J are TRBV7-9 and TRBJ2-5, with D possibly being TRBD2 (5 bases). The V and J ends lost 2 bases and 0 bases respectively, with 7 bases between them. The germline CDR1 and CDR2 sequences are SEHNR and FQNEAQ (reference sequence). The CDR3 length is 14 residues. The CDR3 nucleotides are TGTGCCAGCAGCTTAAGGGAGTACCAAGAGACCCAGTACTTC. Its translation is CASSLREYQETQYF.

This CDR3 is CASSLASGLDEQYF. The CDR3 DNA reads as TGTGCCAGCAGCTTAGCGAGTGGGTTAGACGAGCAGTACTTC. The chain is built from TRBV7-9 and TRBJ2-7; no clear D gene. The CDR3 is 14 amino acids. The germline V gene has CDR1 SEHNR and CDR2 FQNEAQ (reference sequence). Trimming left V 0 bases short and J 5 bases short, with 11 bases between.

This clone has just a few counts. V gene TRBV7-9 combines with J gene TRBJ2-1; tentative D call: TRBD1 (5 bases). Trimming removed 1 base at V and 0 bases at J, with 10 bases between. Per the germline V gene, CDR1 is SEHNR and CDR2 is FQNEAQ (reference sequence). The CDR3 has 16 residues. CDR3 residues: CASSLGGTGSYNEQFF. CDR3 coding DNA: TGTGCCAGCAGCTTAGGAGGCACAGGCTCCTACAATGAGCAGTTCTTC.

There are a few counts of this clone. Other nucleotide sequences from this sample produce the same CDR3. V and J are TRBV6-5 and TRBJ2-5; no firm D call. CDR1 and CDR2 (germline): MNHEY, SVGAGI. The CDR3 covers 14 residues. Trimming stripped 0 bases from V and 1 base from J, with 6 bases between. The chain's CDR3 is CASSYSSLQETQYF. The CDR3 DNA sequence: TGTGCCAGCAGTTACTCTTCCCTCCAAGAGACCCAGTACTTC.

This rearrangement joins TRBV20-1 to TRBJ1-2; 10 positions match TRBD1. CDR1 and CDR2 (germline): DFQATT, SNEGSKA (reference sequence). CDR3 length: 11 residues. The CDR3 region has the DNA TGCACCGACGGGACAGGGGAAGGCTACACCTTC. Amino acid sequence: CTDGTGEGYTF.